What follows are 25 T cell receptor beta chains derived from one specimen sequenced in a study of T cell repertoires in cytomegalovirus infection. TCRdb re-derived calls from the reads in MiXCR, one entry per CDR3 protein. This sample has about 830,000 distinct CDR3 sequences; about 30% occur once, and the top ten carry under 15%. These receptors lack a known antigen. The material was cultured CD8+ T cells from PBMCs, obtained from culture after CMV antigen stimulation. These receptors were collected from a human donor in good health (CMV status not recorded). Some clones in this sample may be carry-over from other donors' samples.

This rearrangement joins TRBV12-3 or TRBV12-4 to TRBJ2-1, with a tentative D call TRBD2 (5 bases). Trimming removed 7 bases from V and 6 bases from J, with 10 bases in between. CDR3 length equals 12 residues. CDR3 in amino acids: CASTFRGNEQFF. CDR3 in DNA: TGTGCCAGCACCTTCCGGGGCAATGAGCAGTTCTTC.

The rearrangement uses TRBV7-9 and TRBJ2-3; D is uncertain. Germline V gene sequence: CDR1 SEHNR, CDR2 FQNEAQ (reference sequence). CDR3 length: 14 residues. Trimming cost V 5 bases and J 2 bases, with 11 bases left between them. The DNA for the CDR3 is TGTGCCAGCAGCCCCTTAAGATTCACAGATACGCAGTATTTT. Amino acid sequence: CASSPLRFTDTQYF.

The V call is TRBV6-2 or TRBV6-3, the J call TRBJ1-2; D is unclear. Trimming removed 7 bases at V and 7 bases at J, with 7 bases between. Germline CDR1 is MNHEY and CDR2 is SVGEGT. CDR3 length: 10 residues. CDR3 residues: CASKAGGYTF. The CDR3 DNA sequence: TGTGCCAGCAAAGCGGGTGGCTACACCTTC.

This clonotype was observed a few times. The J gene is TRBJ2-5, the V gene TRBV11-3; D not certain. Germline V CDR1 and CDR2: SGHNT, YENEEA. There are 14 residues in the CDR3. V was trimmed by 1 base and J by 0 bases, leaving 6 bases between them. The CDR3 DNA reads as TGTGCCAGCAGCTTAGCCTACAACCAAGAGACCCAGTACTTC. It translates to CASSLAYNQETQYF.

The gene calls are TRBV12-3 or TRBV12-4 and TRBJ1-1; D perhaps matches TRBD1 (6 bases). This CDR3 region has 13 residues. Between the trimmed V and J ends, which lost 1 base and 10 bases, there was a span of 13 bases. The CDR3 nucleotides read TGTGCCAGCAGTTTAGGAGGACAGCCTTCAGCTTTCTTT. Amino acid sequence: CASSLGGQPSAFF.

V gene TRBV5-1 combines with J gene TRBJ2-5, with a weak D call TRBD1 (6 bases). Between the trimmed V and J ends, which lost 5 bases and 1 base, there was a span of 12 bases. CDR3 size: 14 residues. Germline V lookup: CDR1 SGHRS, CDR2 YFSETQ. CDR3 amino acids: CASRRTGFQETQYF. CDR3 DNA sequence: TGCGCCAGCAGACGTACAGGGTTCCAAGAGACCCAGTACTTC.

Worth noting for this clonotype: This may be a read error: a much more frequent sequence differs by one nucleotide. The CDR3 bases are TGTGTCAGCAGCGAAGGGGTGGTTGGGAACACTGAAGCTTTCTTT. This codes for CVSSEGVVGNTEAFF. The V gene is TRBV7-6, the J gene TRBJ1-1, with D possibly TRBD1 on 5 matching bases. The germline V gene encodes CDR1 SGHVS and CDR2 FNYEAQ. The CDR3 is 15 amino acids.

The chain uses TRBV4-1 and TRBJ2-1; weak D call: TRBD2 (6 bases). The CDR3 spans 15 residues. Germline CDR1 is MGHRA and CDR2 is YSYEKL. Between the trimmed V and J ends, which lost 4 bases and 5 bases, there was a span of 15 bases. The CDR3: CASSLEGTLHNEQFF. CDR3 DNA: TGCGCCAGCAGCCTGGAGGGAACTCTGCACAATGAGCAGTTCTTC.

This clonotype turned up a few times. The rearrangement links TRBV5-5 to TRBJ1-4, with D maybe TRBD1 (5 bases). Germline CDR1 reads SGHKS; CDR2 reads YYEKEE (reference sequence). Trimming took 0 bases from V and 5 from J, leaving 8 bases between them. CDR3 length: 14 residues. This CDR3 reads CASSLVAGNEKLFF. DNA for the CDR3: TGTGCCAGCAGCTTGGTGGCAGGGAATGAAAAACTGTTTTTT.

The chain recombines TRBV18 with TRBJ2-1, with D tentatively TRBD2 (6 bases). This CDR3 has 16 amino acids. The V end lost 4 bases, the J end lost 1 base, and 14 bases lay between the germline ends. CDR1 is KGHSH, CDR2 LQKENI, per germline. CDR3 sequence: CASSRMLASSYNEQFF. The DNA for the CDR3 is TGTGCCAGCTCACGGATGCTAGCGTCTTCCTACAATGAGCAGTTCTTC.

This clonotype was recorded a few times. CDR3 sequence (DNA): TGTGCCAGCAGCAACTTCCCGGATTACACAGATACGCAGTATTTT. Its protein is CASSNFPDYTDTQYF. The chain combines TRBV7-2 with TRBJ2-3; D is undetermined. V lost 5 bases and J 2 bases, leaving 14 bases between the germline ends. This CDR3 is 15 amino acids long. Germline V lookup: CDR1 SGHTA, CDR2 FQGNSA.

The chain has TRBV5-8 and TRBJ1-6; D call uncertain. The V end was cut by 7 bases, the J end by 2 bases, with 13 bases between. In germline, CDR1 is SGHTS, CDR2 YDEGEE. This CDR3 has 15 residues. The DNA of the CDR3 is TGTGCCAGCCGGAGCAGTAGAACCTATAATTCACCCCTCCACTTT. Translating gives CASRSSRTYNSPLHF.

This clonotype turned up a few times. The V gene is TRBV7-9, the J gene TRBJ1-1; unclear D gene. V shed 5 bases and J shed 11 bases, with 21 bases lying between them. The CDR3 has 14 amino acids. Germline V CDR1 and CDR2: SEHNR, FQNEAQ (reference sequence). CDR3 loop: CASSQPGLEHSAFF. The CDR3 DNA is TGTGCCAGCAGCCAACCGGGGTTGGAGCATTCCGCTTTCTTT.

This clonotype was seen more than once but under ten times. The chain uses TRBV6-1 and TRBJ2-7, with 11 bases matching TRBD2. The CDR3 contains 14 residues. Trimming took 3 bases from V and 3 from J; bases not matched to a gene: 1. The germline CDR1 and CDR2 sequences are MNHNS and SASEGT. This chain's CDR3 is CASSEGLAVYEQYF. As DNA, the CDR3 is TGTGCCAGCAGTGAGGGACTAGCGGTCTACGAGCAGTACTTC.

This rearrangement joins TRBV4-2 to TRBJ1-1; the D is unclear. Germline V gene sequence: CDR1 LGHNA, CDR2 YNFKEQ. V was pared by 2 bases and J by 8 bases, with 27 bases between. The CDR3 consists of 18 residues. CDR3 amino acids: CASSQQDGGLGKEPEAFF. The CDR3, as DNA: TGTGCCAGCAGCCAACAAGACGGAGGATTAGGAAAGGAACCCGAAGCTTTCTTT.

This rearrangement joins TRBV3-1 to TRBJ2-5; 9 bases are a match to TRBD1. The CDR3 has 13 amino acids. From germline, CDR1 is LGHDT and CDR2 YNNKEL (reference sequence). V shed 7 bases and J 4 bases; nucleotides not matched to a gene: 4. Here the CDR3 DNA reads TGTGCCAGCAACTCGGACAGGGGAGAGACCCAGTACTTC. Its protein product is CASNSDRGETQYF.

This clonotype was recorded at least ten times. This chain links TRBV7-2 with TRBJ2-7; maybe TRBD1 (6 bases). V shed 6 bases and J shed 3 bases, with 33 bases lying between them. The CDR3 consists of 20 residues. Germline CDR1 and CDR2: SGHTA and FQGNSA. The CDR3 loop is CASSNPLAGVLYRNYYEQYF. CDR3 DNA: TGTGCCAGCAGTAACCCGTTGGCAGGGGTCCTCTATCGGAACTACTACGAGCAGTACTTC.

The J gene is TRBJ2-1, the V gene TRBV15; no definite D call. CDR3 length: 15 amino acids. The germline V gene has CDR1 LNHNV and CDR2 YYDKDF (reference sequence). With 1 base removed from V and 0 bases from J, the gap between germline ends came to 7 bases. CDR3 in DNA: TGTGCCACCAGCAGAGTCGGAGACTCCTACAATGAGCAGTTCTTC. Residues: CATSRVGDSYNEQFF.

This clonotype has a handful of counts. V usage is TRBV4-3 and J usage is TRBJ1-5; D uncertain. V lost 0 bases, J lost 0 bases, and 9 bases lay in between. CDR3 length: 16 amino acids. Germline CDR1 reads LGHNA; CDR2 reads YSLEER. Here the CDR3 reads CASSQEWRHSNQPQHF. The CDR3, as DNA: TGCGCCAGCAGCCAAGAGTGGCGACATAGCAATCAGCCCCAGCATTTT.

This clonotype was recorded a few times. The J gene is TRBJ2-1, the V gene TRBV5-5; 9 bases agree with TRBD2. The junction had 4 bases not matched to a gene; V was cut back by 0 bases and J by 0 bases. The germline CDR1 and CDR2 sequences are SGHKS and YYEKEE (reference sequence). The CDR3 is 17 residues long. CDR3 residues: CASSLGTSAISYNEQFF. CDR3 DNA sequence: TGTGCCAGCAGCTTGGGGACTAGCGCCATCTCCTACAATGAGCAGTTCTTC.

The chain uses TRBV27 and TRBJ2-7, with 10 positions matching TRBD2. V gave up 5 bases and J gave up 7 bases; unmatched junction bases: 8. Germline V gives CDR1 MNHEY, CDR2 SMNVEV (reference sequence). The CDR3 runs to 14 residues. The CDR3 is CASSLSGGAGEQYF. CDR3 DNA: TGTGCCAGCAGTCTCAGCGGGGGGGCAGGTGAGCAGTACTTC.

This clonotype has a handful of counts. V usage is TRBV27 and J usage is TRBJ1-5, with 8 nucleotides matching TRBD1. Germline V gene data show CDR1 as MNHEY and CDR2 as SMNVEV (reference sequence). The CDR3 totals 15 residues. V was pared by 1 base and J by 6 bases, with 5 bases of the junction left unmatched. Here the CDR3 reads CASSLLGQGGQPQHF. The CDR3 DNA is TGTGCCAGCAGTTTATTAGGACAGGGAGGTCAGCCCCAGCATTTT.

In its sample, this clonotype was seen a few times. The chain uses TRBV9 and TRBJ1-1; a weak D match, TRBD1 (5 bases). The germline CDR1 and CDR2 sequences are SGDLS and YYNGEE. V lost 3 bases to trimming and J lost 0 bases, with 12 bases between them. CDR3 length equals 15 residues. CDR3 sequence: CASSEAGGVNTEAFF. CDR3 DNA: TGTGCCAGCAGCGAGGCGGGAGGGGTGAACACTGAAGCTTTCTTT.

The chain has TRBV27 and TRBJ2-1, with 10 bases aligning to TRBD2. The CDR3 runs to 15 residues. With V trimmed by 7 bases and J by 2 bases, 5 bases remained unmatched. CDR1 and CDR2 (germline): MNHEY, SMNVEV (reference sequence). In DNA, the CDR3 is TGTGCCAGCACCACTAGCGGGGAGCCCTACAATGAGCAGTTCTTC. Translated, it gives CASTTSGEPYNEQFF.

The CDR3 bases are TGTGCCACCAGTGAAGGGCCCACCGGTTCCTACAATGAGCAGTTCTTC. The encoded protein is CATSEGPTGSYNEQFF. The rearrangement links TRBV24-1 to TRBJ2-1; no definite D call. Germline V gene data show CDR1 as KGHDR and CDR2 as SFDVKD. The CDR3 covers 16 residues. V was shortened by 4 bases and J by 1 base, with 13 bases between the two germline ends.